The T cell receptor beta chain under discussion was sequenced for a study of vaccination effects on CD4 cells after COVID-19 (dated by TCRdb to between 2020 and 2023). Study-wide context: After vaccination, three convalescent patients were sampled both early (day +14) and late (day +241, +227, +161 respectively). Across the study, the median time from the second dose to post-vaccine sampling was 72 days (range 14 to 241). The study compared SARS-CoV-2 spike-specific CD4+ TCR repertoires before and after mRNA vaccination in COVID-19 convalescent patients and infection-naive vaccine recipients. A total of 10 COVID-19 convalescent patients and a few SARS-CoV-2-naive healthy vaccine recipients were included in the full study. In the study, cultures from other donors were sequenced using the Oncomine TCR Beta short-read assay on an Illumina iSeq 100.

V trim: 3 bases; J trim: 3 bases; unmatched bases: 11. CDR1 and CDR2 were assigned from the germline V gene (reference sequence) as LNHDA and SQIVND. The CDR3 goes from the cysteine to the phenylalanine over 17 residues. Here the CDR3 DNA is all that survives: 51 bases in frame from base 1. Broader findings and caveats from the paper: Clones induced by infection and clones induced by vaccination both contracted markedly at late timepoints after vaccination, which fits with T cell responses waning over time. Only a small number of convalescent patients were included, and no early post-infection timepoints were available, which limited the study. In convalescent patients, the post-vaccine spike-reactive repertoire consisted mainly of new vaccine-induced clones, largely distinct from infection-induced clones.

Receptors were amplified or captured by the immunoSEQ multiplex PCR assay. DNA from the cultured, isolated CD4+ T cells was subjected to TCR beta CDR3 sequencing. In the paper's pipeline: Non-productive TCR sequences were removed and reads were trimmed to the CDR3 region, keeping CDR3s of at least 7 amino acids. The MANAFEST web app was used to identify antigen-specific clonotypes by comparing expansion in peptide wells with expansion in reference cultures. To count as positive, a clone had to show expansion at FDR<0.05 compared with the reference and with all other wells, an odds ratio above 5, and a frequency above 0.1% in two replicate wells. A clonotype was defined as cross-reactive if the clonotype was significantly expanded both in SARS-CoV-2 spike wells and in at least one common cold coronavirus spike condition. Using the stringdist R package, CDR3 similarity was measured by Levenshtein distance, and unrooted trees were constructed with ape in R 3.6.1. TCRdb mirrors the immuneACCESS table, restricted to in-frame sequences. Some clones are absent from its copies; in checked studies, under half trace to an unresolved V gene, and the reason for the others is unknown. The DNA gave D and trimming, while V, J and clone size come from that table. The sample contains under 15,000 clones, around 81% of them found a single time. The top ten clones comprise around 17% of the sample.

With respect to this clone: The antigen it binds to is not known. Per-nucleotide qualities are absent, and no much larger clonotype sits a single base away.

In the ViraFEST assay, PBMC were stimulated with viral peptide pools, and TCR sequencing was then used to find antigen-specific CD4+ T cell clonotypes based on their expansion. After roughly 11 days of culture, CD4+ T cells were isolated with the EasySep CD4+ T cell isolation kit. Convalescent patients had PCR-confirmed SARS-CoV-2 infection between March and December 2020, before Alpha, Beta and Delta variants emerged in the United States. Each participant got two doses of an mRNA SARS-CoV-2 vaccine, either BNT162b2 or mRNA-1273. Two million PBMC per well were cultured with approximately 10 ug/ml peptides in IMDM containing around 5% human AB serum, approximately 10 IU/ml IL-2 and gentamicin. On days 3 and 7, half of the culture medium was replaced with fresh IL-2-containing medium. Each peptide stimulation condition was cultured in triplicate wells unless otherwise noted. Using Ficoll-Paque Plus gradient centrifugation, PBMC were separated from whole blood and then either used fresh or cryopreserved at -140C. The overlapping peptide pools covered the spike proteins of SARS-CoV-2 as well as those of the common cold coronaviruses HCoV-NL63, HCoV-OC43 and HCoV-229E. The QIAamp micro DNA kit was used to extract genomic DNA from the cultured CD4+ T cells.

The sequence was collected from a human donor who had a prior SARS-CoV-2 infection. Sequenced material: CD4+ T cells from PBMCs cultured with SARS-CoV-2 spike peptides, taken after COVID-19 vaccination. The sample's cell subset or site label, decoded: SARS-CoV-2 spike overlapping peptide pool stimulation. The rearrangement joined TRBV19 to TRBJ2-1; the junction holds 7 bases that match TRBD2. For the CDR3, the sequence is CASSMGGIPPNYNEQFF. The DNA sequence follows: TGTGCCAGTAGTATGGGAGGGATTCCCCCAAACTACAATGAGCAGTTCTTC.